One sample yielded the 27 T cell receptor beta chains listed below, sequenced in a study of early T cells in non-severe SARS-CoV-2 infection. TCRdb reanalysed the 5' RACE reads using MiXCR and keeps one entry per CDR3 protein. The table includes roughly 86,000 distinct CDR3 sequences, 5.5% to 7.5% detected once. The specimen sequenced was whole blood. The receptor source for this set is an adult who was a healthcare worker with PCR-confirmed SARS-CoV-2 infection or an uninfected control (not recorded which).

This clonotype appeared a few times. The chain couples TRBV6-5 to TRBJ2-1; the D gene is possibly TRBD2 (6 bases). The germline V gene has CDR1 MNHEY and CDR2 SVGAGI. CDR3 size: 18 residues. The V gene lost 5 bases and the J gene lost 2 bases, with 22 bases spanning the gap. Here the CDR3 reads CASSARGMVRLAYNEQFF. In DNA, the CDR3 is TGTGCCAGCAGTGCCCGAGGGATGGTAAGACTAGCCTACAATGAGCAGTTCTTC.

This clonotype was detected ten times or more. The genes are TRBV15 and TRBJ1-5; possible D gene TRBD1, 6 bases. The length of the CDR3 is 17 residues. V was trimmed by 0 bases and J by 0 bases, leaving 12 bases between them. Germline V lookup: CDR1 LNHNV, CDR2 YYDKDF (reference sequence). CDR3 DNA: TGTGCCACCAGCAGAGATGGGACACTTTATAGCAATCAGCCCCAGCATTTT. Translation: CATSRDGTLYSNQPQHF.

J is TRBJ1-5 and V is TRBV15, with a possible D match to TRBD1 (6 bases). The germline CDR1 and CDR2 sequences are LNHNV and YYDKDF (reference sequence). The CDR3 spans 17 residues. Trimming removed 0 bases from V and 1 base from J, with 13 bases in between. The CDR3 coding sequence is TGTGCCACCAGCAGAGATCGGGCAGGGGTAAGCAATCAGCCCCAGCATTTT. Amino acid sequence: CATSRDRAGVSNQPQHF.

This clonotype was seen at least ten times. The gene calls are TRBV6-5 and TRBJ2-4, with D possibly being TRBD1 or TRBD2 (6 bases each). The germline V gene has CDR1 MNHEY and CDR2 SVGAGI. V was shortened by 6 bases and J by 7 bases, with 19 bases between the two germline ends. CDR3 length: 15 residues. The CDR3 region has the DNA TGTGCCAGCAGGCGGGACATCTCCATTTGGAACATTCAGTACTTC. Its protein is CASRRDISIWNIQYF.

This clonotype was detected a few times. V is TRBV27 and J is TRBJ2-7, with D uncertain. CDR1 MNHEY and CDR2 SMNVEV come from the germline V gene (reference sequence). CDR3 length: 17 amino acids. Trimming took 3 bases from V and 4 from J, leaving 22 bases between them. The chain's CDR3 is CASSLAAPIQQSYEQYF. The DNA of the CDR3 is TGTGCCAGCAGTTTGGCAGCCCCGATTCAGCAATCATACGAGCAGTACTTC.

The genes are TRBV20-1 and TRBJ1-3; a weak D match, TRBD1 (5 bases). Germline CDR1 DFQATT, CDR2 SNEGSKA (reference sequence). This CDR3 has 17 amino acids. V gave up 3 bases and J gave up 4 bases, with 22 bases separating them. The CDR3 sequence: CSARAAGSVLRGNTIYF. DNA of the CDR3: TGCAGTGCTAGGGCGGCAGGGTCTGTTTTAAGAGGAAACACCATATATTTT.

This clonotype appeared many times. J is TRBJ2-7 and V is TRBV11-2; 7 bases map to TRBD2. Germline trimming cut 5 bases from V and 3 bases from J; bases unmatched to any gene: 13. The CDR3 extends over 16 amino acids. Germline CDR1 is SGHAT and CDR2 is FQNNGV. DNA of the CDR3: TGTGCCAGCAGCCCCCTGGTTTTAGGGACTAACTACGAGCAGTACTTC. The encoded protein is CASSPLVLGTNYEQYF. Using reference TRBV11-2 and TRBJ2-7 for the parts outside the CDR3, the full variable domain is EAGVAQSPRYKIIEKRQSVAFWCNPISGHATLYWYQQILGQGPKLLIQFQNNGVVDDSQLPKDRFSAERLKGVDSTLKIQPAKLEDSAVYLCASSPLVLGTNYEQYFGPGTRLTVT.

This clonotype was counted at least ten times. The V gene is TRBV19, the J gene TRBJ1-2, with 8 bases that match TRBD1. Losses at the gene ends were 5 bases for V and 7 bases for J; bases not matched to a gene: 6. Per germline, CDR1 LNHDA and CDR2 SQIVND (reference sequence). The CDR3 is made up of 13 amino acids. The CDR3 sequence: CASSLMDRAGYTF. In DNA form, the CDR3 reads TGTGCCAGTAGTCTAATGGACAGGGCTGGCTACACCTTC.

V is TRBV10-2 and J is TRBJ2-5, with 7 bases that match TRBD2. CDR3 size: 15 residues. CDR1 is WSHSY and CDR2 is SAAADI in the germline V gene. The junction had 6 bases not matched to a gene; V was cut back by 4 bases and J by 1 base. The CDR3 DNA sequence: TGCGCCAGCAGTGTCGGTCTAGCGGTCCAAGAGACCCAGTACTTC. This codes for CASSVGLAVQETQYF.

This clonotype was seen repeatedly, ten times or more. The rearrangement joins TRBV20-1 to TRBJ1-5; possibly TRBD1 for D (5 bases). The germline V and J ends were trimmed by 3 bases and 5 bases, with 17 bases remaining between them. The CDR3 consists of 15 residues. CDR1 and CDR2 (germline): DFQATT, SNEGSKA (reference sequence). This CDR3 is CSASEVGRVHQPQHF. In DNA, the CDR3 is TGCAGTGCTAGCGAAGTCGGCAGGGTCCATCAGCCCCAGCATTTT.

This clonotype has a count of ten or more. The rearrangement uses TRBV18 and TRBJ1-1; the D gene is possibly TRBD1 (6 bases). This CDR3 contains 14 residues. CDR1 KGHSH and CDR2 LQKENI come from the germline V gene. The V end was cut by 3 bases, the J end by 2 bases, with 10 bases between. CDR3 sequence (DNA): TGTGCCAGCTCACCGGGACATGGTAACACTGAAGCTTTCTTT. Translating gives CASSPGHGNTEAFF.

This clonotype was seen once. The chain joins TRBV28 to TRBJ2-3; the match to TRBD2 covers 9 bases. CDR3 size: 13 residues. The V gene end was trimmed by 6 bases and the J gene end by 6 bases; junction bases not matched to a gene: 4. CDR1 and CDR2 (germline): MDHEN, SYDVKM. This chain's CDR3 is CASSAGLADTQYF. The CDR3 DNA follows: TGTGCCAGCAGCGCAGGACTAGCGGATACGCAGTATTTT.

The table lists this clonotype with many counts. The chain recombines TRBV9 with TRBJ2-5; D unclear. V lost 0 bases and J 9 bases, leaving 15 bases between the germline ends. This CDR3 is 14 amino acids long. Germline V gene lookup returns CDR1 SGDLS and CDR2 YYNGEE. CDR3 residues: CASSVGVEPMSQYF. CDR3 DNA sequence: TGTGCCAGCAGCGTAGGGGTAGAACCCATGTCCCAGTACTTC. Variable domain in full (rest from reference TRBV9 and TRBJ2-5): DSGVTQTPKHLITATGQRVTLRCSPRSGDLSVYWYQQSLDQGLQFLIQYYNGEERAKGNILERFSAQQFPDLHSELNLSSLELGDSALYFCASSVGVEPMSQYFGPGTRLLVL.

This clonotype was observed at least ten times. CDR3 loop: CASSGQDRGRTDTQYF. In DNA form, the CDR3 reads TGTGCCAGCAGTGGACAGGACAGGGGGCGGACAGATACGCAGTATTTT. The V and J genes are TRBV2 and TRBJ2-3, with TRBD1 matching over 11 bases. V was clipped by 4 bases and J by 3 bases; unmatched bases: 6. This CDR3 has 16 amino acids. Germline V gene sequence: CDR1 SNHLY, CDR2 FYNNEI.

This clonotype has ten or more counts. The rearrangement links TRBV2 to TRBJ1-4; maybe TRBD1 (5 bases). V was pared by 9 bases and J by 5 bases, with 10 bases between. Germline-derived CDR1 and CDR2 are SNHLY and FYNNEI. CDR3 length equals 12 residues. The CDR3 DNA follows: TGTGCCAGGGGACGCTACAATGAAAAACTGTTTTTT. This gives the protein CARGRYNEKLFF.

The table lists this clonotype with a few counts. The V and J genes are TRBV12-5 and TRBJ2-4; 7 positions match TRBD2. The CDR3 totals 14 residues. V lost 6 bases, J lost 1 base, and 3 bases stayed unmatched. The germline V gene encodes CDR1 LGHNT and CDR2 FRNRAP. CDR3 amino acids: CASGISGAKNIQYF. In DNA form, the CDR3 reads TGTGCTAGTGGGATTAGCGGGGCCAAAAACATTCAGTACTTC.

The chain is built from TRBV29-1 and TRBJ2-1; 8 bases agree with TRBD2. Germline CDR1 SQVTM, CDR2 ANQGSEA. This CDR3 has 13 residues. With 4 bases clipped from V and 3 bases from J, the junction kept 2 bases outside the gene matches. The CDR3 loop reads CSVAGGDYNEQFF. CDR3 in DNA: TGCAGCGTTGCCGGGGGGGACTACAATGAGCAGTTCTTC.

This clonotype has at least ten counts. The chain links TRBV7-6 to TRBJ2-5, with D unclear. The CDR3 is 16 amino acids. The V gene's germline CDR1 is SGHVS and CDR2 FNYEAQ. Trimming shortened V by 4 bases and J by 0 bases, and 15 bases separated the two germline ends. The CDR3 DNA sequence: TGTGCCAGCAGCTCCCTGTCGACCGGCTACCAAGAGACCCAGTACTTC. Translated, it gives CASSSLSTGYQETQYF.

This clonotype was counted ten times or more. The chain is built from TRBV13 and TRBJ2-3; D unresolved. This CDR3 is 11 amino acids long. The ends were cut back, 6 bases at V and 4 bases at J, with 5 bases in the middle. The V gene's germline CDR1 is PRHDT and CDR2 FYEKMQ (reference sequence). The chain's CDR3 is CASSSSDTQYF. The CDR3 nucleotides read TGTGCCAGCAGTAGTTCAGATACGCAGTATTTT.

The rearrangement joins TRBV10-3 to TRBJ1-2; 9 bases align to TRBD1. The V segment lost 5 bases and the J segment 2 bases; nucleotides outside the gene matches: 3. The CDR3 runs 14 residues. The V gene's germline CDR1 is ENHRY and CDR2 SYGVKD. CDR3 in amino acids: CAISQGQGNYGYTF. CDR3 DNA: TGTGCCATCAGTCAGGGACAGGGAAACTATGGCTACACCTTC.

This clonotype was counted ten times or more. The gene calls are TRBV7-8 and TRBJ2-3; D perhaps matches TRBD2 (7 bases). The CDR3 loop spans 16 amino acids. Germline lookup yields CDR1 SGHVS and CDR2 FQNEAQ. The V gene lost 4 bases and the J gene lost 4 bases, with 18 bases spanning the gap. DNA for the CDR3: TGTGCCAGCAGCTCAAACCTCAGGGGAGGGTCAGATACGCAGTATTTT. Amino acids: CASSSNLRGGSDTQYF.

The table lists this clonotype with many counts. The chain carries TRBV4-3 and TRBJ2-7, with TRBD2 matching over 9 bases. CDR3 length: 14 residues. Germline CDR1 and CDR2: LGHNA and YSLEER. Trimming cost V 9 bases and J 3 bases; bases outside gene matches: 9. For the CDR3, the DNA is TGCGCCAGAGCTAGCGGGATCGAAAACTACGAGCAGTACTTC. Translated, it gives CARASGIENYEQYF.

This clonotype was recorded a few times. CDR3 sequence: CASSLTGERPLGYTF. In DNA, the CDR3 is TGTGCCAGCAGTTTAACCGGAGAACGACCTCTCGGCTACACCTTC. The genes are TRBV12-3 or TRBV12-4 and TRBJ1-2; D is uncertain. The ends were cut back, 2 bases at V and 8 bases at J, with 18 bases in the middle. CDR3 length equals 15 residues.

This clonotype occurred many times. V and J are TRBV20-1 and TRBJ2-7; 9 bases fit TRBD1. The J segment lost 3 bases and the V segment lost 6 bases, leaving 6 bases of the junction unmatched. This CDR3 region has 13 residues. The germline V gene encodes CDR1 DFQATT and CDR2 SNEGSKA (reference sequence). The CDR3 DNA sequence: TGCAGTGCAGCCGGGACAGGGATCTACGAGCAGTACTTC. It is translated as CSAAGTGIYEQYF.

This clonotype was seen many times. The rearrangement links TRBV29-1 to TRBJ2-3; D gene unclear. Trimming cost V 7 bases and J 6 bases, with 20 bases left between them. The CDR3 covers 14 residues. Germline values: CDR1 SQVTM, CDR2 ANQGSEA. Here the CDR3 reads CSARSSDGRDTQYF. The CDR3 coding sequence is TGCAGCGCACGTTCTAGTGATGGACGGGATACGCAGTATTTT.

This clonotype was recorded many times. V is TRBV28 and J is TRBJ2-2; no firm D call. Germline V gives CDR1 MDHEN, CDR2 SYDVKM. The CDR3 has 15 residues. V lost 1 base, J lost 1 base, and 7 bases lay in between. The CDR3 coding sequence is TGTGCCAGCAGTTTATTGGCAGGGAACACCGGGGAGCTGTTTTTT. Its translation is CASSLLAGNTGELFF.

Many counts were recorded for this clonotype. The chain combines TRBV20-1 with TRBJ2-2; weak D call: TRBD1 (5 bases). Trimming took off 3 bases at V and 4 bases at J, with 9 bases between the two ends. The germline V gene encodes CDR1 DFQATT and CDR2 SNEGSKA (reference sequence). The CDR3 has 13 residues. The CDR3 coding sequence is TGCAGTGCTAGTCCCAGGGTCACCGGGGAGCTGTTTTTT. Protein sequence: CSASPRVTGELFF.